This TCR beta chain was captured by sequencing in a study of a mutant IDH1 vaccine in newly diagnosed glioma. Study-level background: Radiotherapy alone preceded vaccination by 4-6 weeks; alternatively, vaccination started with temozolomide cycles. Treated patients comprised about 62% males and approximately 38% females, mean age roughly 40 years. Radiotherapy, temozolomide, or both had been given previously, and both were given to most. Overall study findings and caveats: Overall, more than 85% of patients had vaccine-induced immune responses.

Only in-frame clones appear in the TCRdb table, and some are missing; sequencing was by immunoSEQ multiplex PCR. Here the sample spans approximately 67,000 clones, over 75% being singletons. The CDR3 covers 12 residues. V was clipped by 3 bases and J by 4 bases, with 7 bases between them. CDR1 is MNHEY, CDR2 SVGAGI, per germline. The table lists this clone with a count of one. Its antigen is unidentified. Time point described: week 23, last vaccination. Each dose of the vaccine consisted of 300 ug of mutant IDH1 20-mer peptide, with topical imiquimod. This chain uses TRBV6-5 with TRBJ2-7, with D maybe TRBD2 (5 bases). The sequencing used PBMCs, collected from a glioma patient whose treatment included an IDH1 peptide vaccine. The sequence was collected from a man between 18 and 29 years old with glioma. This CDR3 is CASSYGEYEQYF. DNA for the CDR3: TGTGCCAGCAGTTATGGGGAGTACGAGCAGTACTTC.